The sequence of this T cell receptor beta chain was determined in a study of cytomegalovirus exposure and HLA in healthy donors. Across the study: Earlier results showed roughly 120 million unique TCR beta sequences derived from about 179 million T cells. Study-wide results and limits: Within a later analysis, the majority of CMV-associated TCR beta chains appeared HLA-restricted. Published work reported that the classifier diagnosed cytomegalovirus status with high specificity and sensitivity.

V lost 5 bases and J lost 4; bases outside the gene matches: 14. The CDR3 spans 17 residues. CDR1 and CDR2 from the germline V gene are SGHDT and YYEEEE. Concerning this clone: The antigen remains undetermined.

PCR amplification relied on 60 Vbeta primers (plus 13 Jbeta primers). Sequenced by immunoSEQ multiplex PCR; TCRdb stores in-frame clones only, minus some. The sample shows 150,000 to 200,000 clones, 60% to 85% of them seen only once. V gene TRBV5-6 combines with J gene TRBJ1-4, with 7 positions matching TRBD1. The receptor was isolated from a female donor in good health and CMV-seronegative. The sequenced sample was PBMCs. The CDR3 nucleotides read TGTGCCAGCAGGTACCTGGATCGACAGGGCCTTAATGAAAAACTGTTTTTT. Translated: CASRYLDRQGLNEKLFF.